This T cell receptor beta chain is drawn from a study of shared clonotypes between healthy human individuals. Naive CD8 cells lacked CD45RO and underwent positive selection for CCR7, leaving out terminally differentiated effector memory CD45RA+ cells. Source study methods: ImmunoSEQ only sent back junction sequences with no quality scores, so filtering was done differently. Using immunoSEQ multiplex PCR, the repertoire was profiled, and TCRdb retains in-frame clones only, with some absent. V and J calls and clone size are given by that table; D and trimming were obtained from the DNA. The sample shows about 580,000 clones, more than 95% of them seen only once. Study-level points and caveats: Non-shared clonotypes displayed generation probabilities falling below those of clonotypes present in all four donors. Specimens sampled were limited to blood, with tissue repertoires likely differing. At large depth, rarefaction still showed sorted-subset sequencing to be incomplete.

The CDR3 extends over 14 amino acids. From germline, CDR1 is SSHAT and CDR2 FNYEAQ (reference sequence). Note on this clone: Its antigen remains unknown. Its ends do not fully match the called genes, so a read error is possible.

The V and J genes are TRBV7-7 and TRBJ2-5; no reliable D call. The source material was naive CD8+ T cells sorted from blood. The clonotype originates from a man aged 30 to 39 in good health. The CDR3 DNA sequence: TGTGCTAGCAGCTTAGATTCTAGTTGGGAGACCCAGTACTTC. Residues: CASSLDSSWETQYF.